This T cell receptor beta chain comes out of a study of lymphopenia after photon versus proton radiotherapy. V lost 1 base, J lost 0 bases, and 11 bases lay in between. The germline V gene encodes CDR1 SGHTS and CDR2 YDEGEE. This CDR3 has 15 residues. Turning to this clone: Its antigen is undetermined.

Assay: immunoSEQ multiplex PCR; the TCRdb copy retains only in-frame clones and omits some. The repertoire has about 37,000 clones, under 90% of them found once; the top ten carry about 2.9%. Study-wide points: Post-nadir diversity loss with photons came from oligoclonal expansion, particularly CD8+ Temra cells. Authors raise, but do not show, better survival with proton therapy. Relative stability marked proton patients; photon patients lost diversity and naive cells.

The sample was peripheral blood, taken from a patient treated with photon-based radiotherapy. J is TRBJ2-7 and V is TRBV5-8, with D possibly called TRBD1 or TRBD2 (6 bases each). The TCR originated in a man aged 45-60 years with gastric cancer. CDR3 in amino acids: CASSLLGGGSYEQYF. CDR3 DNA: TGTGCCAGCAGCTTGTTGGGGGGCGGCTCCTACGAGCAGTACTTC.